Listed below are T cell receptor beta chains from one sample, sequenced in a study of T cell repertoires in ileal Crohn's disease. Sequenced by immunoSEQ multiplex PCR; TCRdb stores in-frame clones only, minus some. The table has about 15,000 clones, 80% to 85% seen once; the top ten hold 5.5% to 7%. Sequencing was performed on ileal tissue. These receptors all stem from an adult with Crohn's disease. The CDR3 runs from the conserved cysteine through the conserved F or W. Each record gives: V gene, D gene, clone size, J gene, CDR3 protein, CDR3 DNA. D genes are given only for firm matches. Clone size is shown for a subset of rows, as once, few, many or a class of expanded clone.

V: TRBV19
D: NA
size: NA
J: TRBJ1-2
CDR3: CASSIGGGRSNYGYTF
DNA: TGTGCCAGTAGTATTGGGGGGGGACGCTCCAACTATGGCTACACCTTC

V: TRBV5-1
D: NA
size: NA
J: TRBJ2-7
CDR3: CASSYYRVPYEQYF
DNA: TGCGCCAGCAGCTACTACAGGGTGCCCTACGAGCAGTACTTC

V: TRBV13
D: NA
size: once
J: TRBJ2-1
CDR3: CASSLRQIYNEQFF
DNA: TGTGCCAGCAGCTTACGCCAGATCTACAATGAGCAGTTCTTC

V: TRBV7-9
D: TRBD1
size: NA
J: TRBJ2-1
CDR3: CASSQTGPYNEQFF
DNA: TGTGCCAGCAGCCAGACAGGGCCCTACAATGAGCAGTTCTTC

V: TRBV6-4
D: TRBD1
size: NA
J: TRBJ1-3
CDR3: CASRVVGQGYDTSGNTIYF
DNA: TGTGCCAGCAGGGTTGTTGGACAGGGGTACGACACATCTGGAAACACCATATATTTT

V: TRBV5-6
D: NA
size: NA
J: TRBJ2-6
CDR3: CASSLAGRGANVLTF
DNA: TGTGCCAGCAGCTTGGCGGGGAGGGGGGCCAACGTCCTGACTTTC

V: TRBV12-5
D: NA
size: NA
J: TRBJ2-5
CDR3: CASAASAGGGETQYF
DNA: TGTGCTAGTGCCGCTTCAGCGGGCGGCGGGGAGACCCAGTACTTC

V: TRBV27
D: NA
size: NA
J: TRBJ1-4
CDR3: CASSLSKGLGTNEKLFF
DNA: TGTGCCAGCAGTTTATCGAAGGGGCTGGGCACTAATGAAAAACTGTTTTTT

V: TRBV27
D: TRBD1
size: once
J: TRBJ2-7
CDR3: CASSTGAEQYF
DNA: TGTGCCAGCAGTACAGGGGCCGAGCAGTACTTC

V: TRBV19
D: NA
size: NA
J: TRBJ1-1
CDR3: CASSIAQGRAFF
DNA: TGTGCCAGTAGTATAGCGCAGGGTCGGGCTTTCTTT

V: TRBV30
D: NA
size: NA
J: TRBJ2-3
CDR3: CAWSVGMGTGSQYF
DNA: TGTGCCTGGAGTGTCGGGATGGGCACCGGGTCGCAGTATTTT

V: TRBV19
D: TRBD2
size: NA
J: TRBJ2-3
CDR3: CASSMAGGPPGNTQYF
DNA: TGTGCCAGTAGTATGGCGGGAGGTCCTCCGGGGAATACGCAGTATTTT

V: TRBV19
D: TRBD1
size: NA
J: TRBJ1-5
CDR3: CASRMDRLDQPQHF
DNA: TGTGCCAGCCGTATGGACAGGCTCGATCAGCCCCAGCATTTT

V: TRBV6-5
D: NA
size: NA
J: TRBJ2-5
CDR3: CASGKDRGQETQYF
DNA: TGTGCCAGCGGTAAAGACAGAGGCCAAGAGACCCAGTACTTC

V: TRBV29-1
D: TRBD2
size: NA
J: TRBJ2-4
CDR3: CSVVLAGGGNIQYF
DNA: TGCAGCGTTGTCTTAGCGGGAGGAGGAAACATTCAGTACTTC

V: TRBV27
D: NA
size: NA
J: TRBJ1-6
CDR3: CASRDLVNSPLHF
DNA: TGTGCCAGCAGGGACTTGGTTAATTCACCCCTCCACTTT

V: TRBV5-4
D: TRBD2
size: NA
J: TRBJ2-7
CDR3: CASSLGGRSDEQYF
DNA: TGTGCCAGCAGCTTGGGCGGGAGAAGCGACGAGCAGTACTTC

V: TRBV19
D: NA
size: NA
J: TRBJ1-2
CDR3: CASGQNYGYTF
DNA: TGTGCCAGTGGGCAGAACTATGGCTACACCTTC

V: TRBV18
D: NA
size: once
J: TRBJ1-2
CDR3: CASSPGEEGYTF
DNA: TGTGCCAGCTCACCGGGCGAAGAGGGCTACACCTTC

V: TRBV15
D: NA
size: NA
J: TRBJ2-2
CDR3: CATSDPRTSTGYLGESGELFF
DNA: TGTGCCACCAGCGATCCGAGAACCTCGACAGGCTACTTGGGCGAGTCAGGGGAGCTGTTTTTT

V: TRBV7-9
D: NA
size: NA
J: TRBJ2-7
CDR3: CASSLDRTVSEQYF
DNA: TGTGCCAGCAGCTTAGACAGGACGGTCTCCGAGCAGTACTTC

V: TRBV19
D: TRBD1
size: NA
J: TRBJ2-1
CDR3: CASSLGDRLNEQFF
DNA: TGTGCCAGTAGTCTTGGGGACAGATTAAATGAGCAGTTCTTC